This TCR beta chain was identified in a study of T cell repertoires in cytomegalovirus infection. Study in general: In public TCR beta signatures, there were indications of both CMV infection and matching HLA type. Findings and caveats of the study: There were HLA-C-restricted CMV-specific TCR beta clonotypes dominating the ex vivo response. CMV carriers with the relevant HLA were identified by cumulative public TCR beta family frequency.

Each CDR3 protein is one row after TCRdb ran MiXCR on the reads. The data hold about 230,000 distinct CDR3 sequences, with 22% observed a single time. With respect to this clonotype: Its antigen is not identified.

There are 14 residues in the CDR3. Trimming removed 5 bases from V and 4 bases from J, with 15 bases in between. Germline CDR1 and CDR2: MDHEN and SYDVKM. The TCR comes from a human donor in good health (CMV status not recorded). Some clones in this sample may be carry-over from other donors' samples. The chain couples TRBV28 to TRBJ2-7; tentatively, D is TRBD1 (6 bases). The sequenced material came from CD8+ T cells from PBMCs. CDR3 nucleotide sequence: TGTGCCAGCAGTCGCGACATGACAGGATACGAGCAGTACTTC. It translates to CASSRDMTGYEQYF.